These 26 T cell receptor beta chains were sequenced from one sample in a study of cytomegalovirus exposure and HLA in healthy donors. The PCR ran on 60 Vbeta and 13 Jbeta primers. This table comes from immunoSEQ multiplex PCR, and its TCRdb copy is limited to in-frame clones, with some not included. The profile shows approximately 130,000 clones, over 75% of them singletons. The sample was PBMCs. The receptors here all came from a man in his forties or fifties in good health and CMV-seronegative.

Here the CDR3 DNA reads TGCGCCAGCAGTGAAAGCGGGGGGCCTTACAATGAGCAGTTCTTC. This sequence encodes CASSESGGPYNEQFF. This chain links TRBV10-1 with TRBJ2-1, with 9 positions matching TRBD2. Looked up from germline, CDR1 is WNHNN and CDR2 is SYGVQD (reference sequence). The CDR3 is made up of 15 amino acids. Germline trimming cut 3 bases from V and 4 bases from J; bases unmatched to any gene: 4.

There are a few counts of this clone. The chain recombines TRBV28 with TRBJ2-7, with TRBD1 matching over 8 bases. CDR3 length: 15 amino acids. Trimming removed 5 bases from V and 2 bases from J; junction bases left unmatched: 8. The germline V gene encodes CDR1 MDHEN and CDR2 SYDVKM. The DNA of the CDR3 is TGTGCCAGCAGTACAGGACAGGGTCCCCCCTACGAGCAGTACTTC. As protein: CASSTGQGPPYEQYF.

The chain is built from TRBV19 and TRBJ1-1; possibly TRBD1 for D (6 bases). This CDR3 region has 15 residues. V lost 9 bases and J 5 bases, leaving 22 bases between the germline ends. CDR1 LNHDA and CDR2 SQIVND come from the germline V gene (reference sequence). The CDR3 nucleotides read TGTGCCAGCACCTCCTCACAGGGTGTTTGGACTGAAGCTTTCTTT. This sequence encodes CASTSSQGVWTEAFF.

V gene TRBV2 combines with J gene TRBJ2-2; a possible D gene is TRBD2 (6 bases). CDR1 is SNHLY, CDR2 FYNNEI, per germline. Trimming removed 5 bases at V and 9 bases at J, with 10 bases between. This CDR3 has 12 amino acids. The chain's CDR3 is CASSSLARELFF. For the CDR3, the DNA is TGTGCCAGCAGTTCACTAGCCAGGGAGCTGTTTTTT.

CDR3 amino acids: CASSLTGRSQYNEQFF. The CDR3 nucleotides read TGTGCCAGCAGCTTGACAGGCAGGAGTCAATACAATGAGCAGTTCTTC. The chain has TRBV5-6 and TRBJ2-1; D is perhaps TRBD1 (5 bases). This CDR3 spans 16 amino acids. V shed 1 base and J shed 4 bases, with 15 bases lying between them. From germline, CDR1 is SGHDT and CDR2 YYEEEE.

This chain connects TRBV27 to TRBJ1-2, with 8 bases aligning to TRBD1. Germline V CDR1 and CDR2: MNHEY, SMNVEV (reference sequence). J gave up 3 bases and V 5 bases, and 8 bases lay outside the gene matches. The CDR3 length is 15 residues. CDR3 nucleotides: TGTGCCAGCAGTACCTTGACAGGGGCCGACTATGGCTACACCTTC. This encodes CASSTLTGADYGYTF.

V gene TRBV28 combines with J gene TRBJ1-1; the D gene is possibly TRBD1 (6 bases). The CDR3 totals 13 residues. The germline CDR1 and CDR2 sequences are MDHEN and SYDVKM. The V and J ends lost 6 bases and 4 bases respectively, with 12 bases between them. The CDR3 sequence: CASSDVGGTEAFF. Written as DNA, the CDR3 is TGTGCCAGCAGCGACGTAGGGGGCACTGAAGCTTTCTTT.

This rearrangement joins TRBV7-2 to TRBJ1-2, with D perhaps matching TRBD1 (6 bases). This CDR3 comprises 14 residues. Germline V gene sequence: CDR1 SGHTA, CDR2 FQGNSA. Deletions cut 0 bases from V and 5 bases from J, with 10 bases between. The CDR3 nucleotides are TGTGCCAGCAGCTTAGCGGGGGCGGCTTATGGCTACACCTTC. This gives the protein CASSLAGAAYGYTF.

This rearrangement joins TRBV14 to TRBJ2-3; D is undetermined. From germline, CDR1 is SGHDN and CDR2 FVKESK. This CDR3 comprises 12 residues. Trimming removed 3 bases from V and 3 bases from J, with 4 bases in between. The CDR3 spells CASSQRTDTQYF. CDR3 coding DNA: TGTGCCAGCAGCCAGAGAACAGATACGCAGTATTTT.

This clone was recorded only once. The chain is built from TRBV7-2 and TRBJ1-1; D perhaps matches TRBD1 (6 bases). The CDR3 spans 14 residues. Per germline, CDR1 SGHTA and CDR2 FQGNSA. V was pared by 1 base and J by 5 bases, with 11 bases between. The CDR3 sequence: CASSLEQGRTEAFF. The CDR3 DNA sequence: TGTGCCAGCAGCTTAGAACAGGGTCGGACTGAAGCTTTCTTT. The full variable domain, in which reference TRBV7-2 and TRBJ1-1 provide the parts outside the CDR3, is GAGVSQSPSNKVTEKGKDVELRCDPISGHTALYWYRQSLGQGLEFLIYFQGNSAPDKSGLPSDRFSAERTGGSVSTLTIQRTQQEDSAVYLCASSLEQGRTEAFFGQGTRLTVV.

This clone was observed a single time. The chain links TRBV27 to TRBJ1-6, with D possibly TRBD1 on 5 matching bases. The CDR3 covers 17 residues. CDR1 is MNHEY, CDR2 SMNVEV, per germline (reference sequence). Trimming stripped 1 base from V and 10 bases from J, with 20 bases between. The CDR3 coding sequence is TGTGCCAGCAGTTTATGGGGGTCGGGGAGGTCGGAATCACCCCTCCACTTT. Residues: CASSLWGSGRSESPLHF.

V usage is TRBV10-1 and J usage is TRBJ1-3; 7 bases map to TRBD1. The V and J ends lost 7 bases and 8 bases, in that order; junction bases with no gene match: 11. The CDR3 runs 14 residues. Per the germline V gene, CDR1 is WNHNN and CDR2 is SYGVQD (reference sequence). This chain's CDR3 is CASTEPAGGYTIYF. CDR3 nucleotide sequence: TGCGCCAGCACCGAACCCGCAGGGGGATACACCATATATTTT.

J is TRBJ2-7 and V is TRBV18; 9 bases are a match to TRBD1. CDR1 and CDR2 from the germline V gene are KGHSH and LQKENI. This CDR3 is 15 amino acids long. The J segment lost 1 base and the V segment lost 2 bases, leaving 3 bases of the junction unmatched. The CDR3 protein is CASSPGQGISYEQYF. Here the CDR3 DNA reads TGTGCCAGCTCACCAGGACAGGGGATTTCCTACGAGCAGTACTTC.

The chain joins TRBV7-6 to TRBJ2-7, with TRBD2 matching 8 bases. There are 17 residues in the CDR3. Germline V lookup: CDR1 SGHVS, CDR2 FNYEAQ. V was clipped by 2 bases and J by 1 base; unmatched bases: 10. The CDR3 loop reads CASSLSDLAGGSYEQYF. As DNA, the CDR3 is TGTGCCAGCAGCTTATCGGACTTGGCGGGAGGTTCCTACGAGCAGTACTTC.

The chain couples TRBV5-5 to TRBJ2-5, with D perhaps TRBD2 (5 bases). There are 16 residues in the CDR3. The V end was cut by 4 bases, the J end by 0 bases, with 16 bases between. The germline V gene has CDR1 SGHKS and CDR2 YYEKEE (reference sequence). The CDR3 DNA follows: TGTGCCAGCAGCCCCCAGTACGGGGTATACCAAGAGACCCAGTACTTC. Translating gives CASSPQYGVYQETQYF.

The rearrangement links TRBV19 to TRBJ1-1, with D unresolved. Germline assignment: CDR1 LNHDA and CDR2 SQIVND (reference sequence). The CDR3 covers 15 residues. V gave up 6 bases and J gave up 5 bases, with 19 bases separating them. CDR3 sequence (DNA): TGTGCCAGTAGCTGGGCCAGTACCCGTAGAACTGAAGCTTTCTTT. This sequence encodes CASSWASTRRTEAFF.

The chain links TRBV5-1 to TRBJ2-1; TRBD2 is a possible D gene (5 bases). This CDR3 contains 13 residues. The germline V gene encodes CDR1 SGHRS and CDR2 YFSETQ. The V end was cut by 4 bases, the J end by 6 bases, with 11 bases between. CDR3 protein: CASSPRTVNEQFF. DNA for the CDR3: TGCGCCAGCAGCCCGCGGACTGTCAATGAGCAGTTCTTC.

The chain combines TRBV5-1 with TRBJ1-2; 8 bases map to TRBD1. The CDR3 totals 15 residues. V gave up 3 bases and J gave up 4 bases; unmatched junction bases: 8. Germline V CDR1 and CDR2: SGHRS, YFSETQ. The DNA for the CDR3 is TGCGCCAGCAGCTACCCGGGACAGGAGGGCTATGGCTACACCTTC. Residues: CASSYPGQEGYGYTF. The full variable domain, rest sourced from reference TRBV5-1 and TRBJ1-2, is KAGVTQTPRYLIKTRGQQVTLSCSPISGHRSVSWYQQTPGQGLQFLFEYFSETQRNKGNFPGRFSGRQFSNSRSEMNVSTLELGDSALYLCASSYPGQEGYGYTFGSGTRLTVV.

V is TRBV7-2 and J is TRBJ1-4; D unclear. V was pared by 5 bases and J by 3 bases, with 13 bases between. This CDR3 has 15 residues. Germline lookup yields CDR1 SGHTA and CDR2 FQGNSA. The chain's CDR3 is CASSASGGANEKLFF. CDR3 nucleotides: TGTGCCAGCAGCGCCTCGGGAGGAGCTAATGAAAAACTGTTTTTT.

The chain uses TRBV4-3 and TRBJ1-2; possible D gene TRBD1, 5 bases. Germline CDR1 is LGHNA and CDR2 is YSLEER. Trimming left V 1 base short and J 7 bases short, with 13 bases between. The CDR3 totals 14 residues. The CDR3 DNA follows: TGCGCCAGCAGCCAAGCGTTAAGGGGCGGTGGCTACACCTTC. It specifies CASSQALRGGGYTF.

This clone was picked up a small number of times. The V call is TRBV6-6, the J call TRBJ1-3; no reliable D call. Per the germline V gene, CDR1 is MNHNY and CDR2 is SVGAGI (reference sequence). V gave up 3 bases and J gave up 1 base, with 7 bases separating them. CDR3 size: 14 residues. The CDR3 spells CASSYAESGNTIYF. DNA for the CDR3: TGTGCCAGCAGTTATGCAGAATCTGGAAACACCATATATTTT.

The V call is TRBV11-2, the J call TRBJ2-5; TRBD1 aligns across 10 bases. V was clipped by 5 bases and J by 5 bases; unmatched bases: 5. The CDR3 sequence is 14 residues long. Germline V gene sequence: CDR1 SGHAT, CDR2 FQNNGV. CDR3 nucleotides: TGTGCCAGCAGCCGGGACAGGGGAGGGGAGACCCAGTACTTC. Amino acid sequence: CASSRDRGGETQYF.

CDR3 DNA: TGTGCCAGCAGCTTAGCGAGGGGGTCTGGCTACACCTTC. Translation: CASSLARGSGYTF. The rearrangement joins TRBV7-6 to TRBJ1-2; a weak D match, TRBD1 (6 bases). CDR1 and CDR2 (germline): SGHVS, FNYEAQ. V was clipped by 0 bases and J by 7 bases, with 9 bases between them. The CDR3 is made up of 13 amino acids.

V is TRBV30 and J is TRBJ1-6; 10 nucleotides align to TRBD1. Germline assignment: CDR1 GTSNPN and CDR2 SVGIG (reference sequence). The CDR3 totals 14 residues. With V trimmed by 1 base and J by 9 bases, 3 bases remained unmatched. The DNA of the CDR3 is TGTGCCTGGAGTGGGGGACAGGGGCCTTCACCCCTCCACTTT. Translation gives CAWSGGQGPSPLHF.

The chain combines TRBV27 with TRBJ1-1; TRBD1 might be the D (6 bases). This CDR3 has 14 residues. Trimming took 5 bases from V and 3 from J, leaving 13 bases between them. From germline, CDR1 is MNHEY and CDR2 SMNVEV (reference sequence). The CDR3 is CASSLYRDHTEAFF. The CDR3 bases are TGTGCCAGCAGTCTTTACAGGGACCACACTGAAGCTTTCTTT.

V is TRBV4-3 and J is TRBJ1-2; TRBD1 matches 9 bases. Germline assignment: CDR1 LGHNA and CDR2 YSLEER. The trim removed 0 bases at V and 6 bases at J, leaving 5 bases unmatched. The CDR3 runs 15 residues. Here the CDR3 DNA reads TGCGCCAGCAGCCAAGATCCGACAGGGGGTGATGGCTACACCTTC. It is translated as CASSQDPTGGDGYTF.